A single T cell receptor (beta chain) is shown here with its context. V lost 4 bases, J lost 8 bases, and 17 bases lay in between. Germline V lookup: CDR1 LGHNA, CDR2 YNFKEQ. The CDR3 has 14 amino acids. This sample was included in a study of T cell responses to AZD1222 COVID-19 vaccine. Assay used: immunoSEQ multiplex PCR; TCRdb lists only in-frame clones, some missing. Of 70,000 to 95,000 clones listed, around 87% are singletons. This receptor was obtained from an adult who received the AZD1222 COVID-19 vaccine. Here the sequenced sample was peripheral blood, taken 28 days after the second AZD1222 dose. The V and J genes are TRBV4-2 and TRBJ1-2, with D maybe TRBD1 (6 bases). The CDR3 sequence is CASSPQEGVRGYTF. The CDR3 DNA reads TGTGCCAGCAGCCCCCAGGAGGGGGTACGGGGCTACACCTTC.